This T cell receptor (beta chain) was sequenced during a study of T cell changes during pregnancy in multiple sclerosis (dated by TCRdb to the late 2010s). General notes on the study: In women with multiple sclerosis, the researchers looked at how the T cell repertoire shifted as pregnancy progressed.

The count of this clone is one. The specificity of this receptor is unknown. No base quality values were provided; no much bigger clone lies one nucleotide off. The library relied on the immunoSEQ multiplex PCR assay. Not all clones reach the TCRdb copy of this immuneACCESS table, which keeps in-frame sequences only. Checked studies attribute under half of the gap to unresolved V genes and leave the rest unexplained. The sample table lists approximately 48,000 clones, 80% to 95% of them with a count of one. Together, the top ten hold under 9.5% of the sample. The trim is 5 bases for V and 10 bases for J, with a gap of 21 bases between the germline ends. Measured from the cysteine to the phenylalanine, the CDR3 is 16 residues long. Kept here is only the CDR3 DNA, which spans 48 bases and is read in frame from base 1. CDR1 and CDR2 (SGHAT, FQNNGV) derive from the germline V gene.

The material sequenced was CD8+ T cells from peripheral blood mononuclear cells, taken after pregnancy. The sequence joins TRBV11-2 to TRBJ1-6; too little of a D gene remains to name it. This clonotype was sampled from a female donor with multiple sclerosis, enrolled in a pregnancy study. CDR3 loop: CASSPSLRAGASPLHF. Here is the DNA: TGTGCCAGCAGCCCGTCGCTTAGGGCGGGTGCCTCACCCCTCCACTTT.